The clone carrying this TCR beta chain has only one observation. The target antigen is unknown. This specimen belongs to a study of PD-1 blockade in classical Hodgkin lymphoma. Each and every patient relapsed after autologous stem cell transplantation, and patients got differing brentuximab vedotin exposure. Complete response, partial response or progressive disease made up the best responses. Trimming shortened V by 4 bases and J by 7 bases, and 14 bases separated the two germline ends. Germline V gene data show CDR1 as SGHNT and CDR2 as YYREEE (reference sequence). The CDR3 loop spans 13 amino acids. Study conclusions and caveats: Complete responders possessed baseline diversity comparable to newly diagnosed patients. While CD8+ TCR diversity did not rise significantly by C4D1, CD4+ TCR diversity did.

Libraries were prepared by immunoSEQ multiplex PCR; TCRdb keeps only in-frame clonotypes and omits some of them. The table includes around 91,000 clones, around 90% detected once. This receptor was taken from a human donor with classical Hodgkin lymphoma. V gene TRBV5-4 combines with J gene TRBJ1-1, with D possibly matching TRBD1 (6 bases). Sequencing used peripheral blood mononuclear cells (PBMCs), obtained at baseline. CDR3 sequence: CASSPRQASEAFF. The CDR3 coding sequence is TGTGCCAGCAGCCCCCGACAGGCTAGTGAAGCTTTCTTT.